Described below is a single TCR beta chain sequence and its context. The clone's antigen remains unknown. Base qualities are not at hand, and no much larger clone is one base apart. Sequencing took place on an Illumina HiSeq 1500. Through fastp at Q25 and MiXCR, TCRdb rebuilt clones from the public reads, retaining in-frame beta chains. When rows share a CDR3 protein, they turn into one entry using the most common DNA and genes. The sample table lists 310,000 or so distinct CDR3 sequences, about a quarter of them with a count of one. The ten largest clones add up to approximately 14% of the sample. Counted from cysteine to phenylalanine, this CDR3 has 16 amino acids. Kept here is only the CDR3 DNA, which spans 48 bases and is read in frame from base 1. According to the germline V gene (reference sequence), CDR1 reads LNHNV and CDR2 reads YYDKDF. V lost 5 bases and J lost 0 bases, and the count of bases not matched to a germline gene is 6.

The entry originates in a study of T cell repertoires in cytomegalovirus infection (dated by TCRdb to between 2018 and 2021). Regarding the study in general: Because public TCR beta signatures pointed to carriage of CMV infection together with the matching HLA type, the HLA type of each donor mattered for the analysis. Points the paper makes about the study in general: The ex vivo response was dominated by HLA-C-restricted CMV-specific TCR beta clonotypes, which also provided the single most frequent clonotype in two of eight donors. Carriers of CMV infection plus the relevant HLA type were discriminated by the cumulative frequency of public TCR beta family members in the study cohort and in an independent roughly 380-donor cohort.

This TCR derives from a human donor in good health (CMV status not recorded). Some clones in this sample may be carry-over from other donors' samples. The sequenced sample consisted of PBMCs. The V and J genes are TRBV15 and TRBJ2-3, with 9 central nucleotides matching TRBD1. The nucleotide sequence reads TGTGCCACCAGCGGCGGGACAGGGAAAAGCACAGATACGCAGTATTTT. This yields the protein CATSGGTGKSTDTQYF.